A selection of T cell receptor beta chains follows, all from one sample in a study of human T cells and chemical hapten exposure. TCRdb re-called the RACE reads through MiXCR, storing one row per CDR3 protein. The sample lists about 190,000 distinct CDR3 sequences, under 30% occurring once. The sample in question was whole blood, obtained in connection with sensitization to the hapten diphenylcyclopropenone (DPC). The receptors here all came from a middle-aged woman with alopecia areata. Some clones in this sample may be carry-over from other donors' samples. Both conserved end residues are part of each CDR3. D genes are given only for firm matches.

CDR3	V	D
CATGPRHEQYF	TRBV6-5	NA
CASSLWPGAVTYEQYF	TRBV27	NA
CASSLLAGGTTDTQYF	TRBV7-3	TRBD2
CASNAGGGRGAYEQYF	TRBV6-5	TRBD2
CASSPWDAYEQYF	TRBV28	NA
CAISSIPRAGYTF	TRBV10-3	NA
CASSQDGIGSYNEQFF	TRBV4-2	NA
CASSSGQANNEQFF	TRBV5-1	TRBD1
CASSPGPNTGELFF	TRBV7-2	NA
CSVLPGTGSTDTQYF	TRBV29-1	TRBD1
CASSQGWHEQFF	TRBV6-5	NA
CAWSGVAARLQYF	TRBV30	NA
CASSLQRALHF	TRBV7-2	NA
CASSQAAVYNEQFF	TRBV3-1	NA
CASSPLGDIYGYTF	TRBV5-4	NA
CASSYSPDSNSPLHF	TRBV6-5	NA
CSARTEGYTF	TRBV20-1	NA
CSARPGTGLRSDEQFF	TRBV20-1	TRBD1
CASSQDLAGVNGYTF	TRBV4-2	NA
CASMGNLPTEAFF	TRBV27	NA
CASSLLGMGRGTDTQYF	TRBV28	TRBD2
CASSSPGLAGWDTQYF	TRBV28	TRBD2
CSAAPGLTTSTDTQYF	TRBV20-1	TRBD2
CVSSSGHTNTGELFF	TRBV5-1	NA
CASSPDVRSGANVLTF	TRBV7-8	NA
CASRTGSSGNTIYF	TRBV28	TRBD1
CASRVRGLAPYEQYF	TRBV28	TRBD2
CSVRAGGWAETQYF	TRBV29-1	TRBD2
CASRGSRRRGGIWYEQYF	TRBV5-1	NA
CASSFRGADTQYF	TRBV7-3	TRBD2
CASSSSGSTYNEQFF	TRBV5-1	NA
CSVEEGGQRETQYF	TRBV29-1	NA
CASSLGLAEITDTQYF	TRBV7-9	TRBD2
CASSLSASGRSGELFF	TRBV7-3	TRBD2
CASSNTGALNEKLFF	TRBV5-1	TRBD1
CASSLRENSYEQYF	TRBV7-2	NA
CASSPRRLDDLYEQYF	TRBV9	NA
CAISELASGSNEQFF	TRBV10-3	TRBD2
CSARDRLGLDWPYEQYF	TRBV20-1	TRBD2
CASSQGANYGYTF	TRBV28	NA
CASSLAQNHDTQYF	TRBV5-1	NA
CASSPDGSSGTSEQYF	TRBV5-4	TRBD2
CATSDFRGPSYNEQFF	TRBV24-1	NA
CASMAGTGNQPQHF	TRBV10-2	TRBD1
CASSQQGSGNTIYF	TRBV4-3	NA